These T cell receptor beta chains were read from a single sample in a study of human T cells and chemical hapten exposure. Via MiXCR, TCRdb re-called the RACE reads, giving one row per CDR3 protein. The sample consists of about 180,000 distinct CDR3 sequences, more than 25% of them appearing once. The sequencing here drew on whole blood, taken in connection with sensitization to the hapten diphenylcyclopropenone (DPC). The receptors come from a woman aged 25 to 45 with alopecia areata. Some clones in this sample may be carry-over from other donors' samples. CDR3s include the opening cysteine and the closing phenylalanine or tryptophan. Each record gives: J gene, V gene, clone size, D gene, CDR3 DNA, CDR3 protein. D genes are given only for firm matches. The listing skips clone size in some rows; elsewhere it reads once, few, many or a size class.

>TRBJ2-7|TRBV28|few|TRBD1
TGTGCCAGTGTGAGGACAGGGTCGCCTGGGCAGTACTTC
CASVRTGSPGQYF
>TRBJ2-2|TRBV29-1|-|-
TGCAGCGCCCAGCGCCAGAACACCGGGGAGCTGTTTTTT
CSAQRQNTGELFF
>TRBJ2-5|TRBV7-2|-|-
TGTGTCAGCACCGGGGCCCCTGGAGAGACCCAGTACTTC
CVSTGAPGETQYF
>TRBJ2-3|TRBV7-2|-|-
TGTGCCAGCAGCGCCGGTCGGGCCCCAGATACGCAGTATTTT
CASSAGRAPDTQYF
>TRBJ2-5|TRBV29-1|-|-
TGCAGCGTTGATCTATGGCGGGAGACCCAGTACTTC
CSVDLWRETQYF
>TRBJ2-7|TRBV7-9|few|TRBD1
TGTGCCAGCAGCCCACCCGGACAGGGCGAGGACTACGAGCAGTACTTC
CASSPPGQGEDYEQYF
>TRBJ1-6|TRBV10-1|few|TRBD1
TGCGCCAGCAAGACATCCCCCACAGGACAGGGGTTTTCACCCCTCCACTTT
CASKTSPTGQGFSPLHF
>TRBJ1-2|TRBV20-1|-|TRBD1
TGCAGTGCTAAAGCAGGGGGCGCTTATGGCTACACCTTC
CSAKAGGAYGYTF
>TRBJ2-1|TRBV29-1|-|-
TGCAGCGTTCCTTCTAGCTCCTACAATGAGCAGTTCTTC
CSVPSSSYNEQFF
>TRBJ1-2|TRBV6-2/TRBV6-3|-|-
TGTGCCAGCAGTATCGGACTGAAAAATGGCTACACCTTC
CASSIGLKNGYTF
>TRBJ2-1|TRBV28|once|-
TGTACCAGCAGTAGGGTCAATGAGCAGTTCTTC
CTSSRVNEQFF
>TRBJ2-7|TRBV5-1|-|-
TGCGCCAGCAGCTTGGGCAGGACCCCCTACGAGCAGTACTTC
CASSLGRTPYEQYF
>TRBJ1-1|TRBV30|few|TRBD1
TGTGCCTGGAGCGCGGGACAGACTGAAGCTTTCTTT
CAWSAGQTEAFF
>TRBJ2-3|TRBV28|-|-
TGTGCCAGCATCCTGGGGGGCACAGATACGCAGTATTTT
CASILGGTDTQYF
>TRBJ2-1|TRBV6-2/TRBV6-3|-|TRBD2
TGTGCCAGCAGGAGACTAGCGGGAGTGGGCAATGAGCAGTTCTTC
CASRRLAGVGNEQFF
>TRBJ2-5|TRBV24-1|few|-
TGTGCCACCAGTGATTTGGAGACCCAGTACTTC
CATSDLETQYF
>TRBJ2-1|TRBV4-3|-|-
TGCGCCAGCAGCCAGTCTCTAGGCATTGAGCAGTTCTTC
CASSQSLGIEQFF
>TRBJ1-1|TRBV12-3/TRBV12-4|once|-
TGTGCCAGCAGTAAGAGTACAGGGAACACTGAAGCTTTCTTT
CASSKSTGNTEAFF
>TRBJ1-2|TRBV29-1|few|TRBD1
TGCAGCGTTGCTAATTGGGACAGACATGGCTACACCTTC
CSVANWDRHGYTF
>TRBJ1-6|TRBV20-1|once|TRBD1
TGCAGTGCTAGGACAGGGTTTGATCGGGTGACACCCCTCCACTTT
CSARTGFDRVTPLHF
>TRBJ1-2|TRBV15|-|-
TGTGCCACCACCCGGAGGACACAGTGGCGAGATAACTATGGCTACACCTTC
CATTRRTQWRDNYGYTF
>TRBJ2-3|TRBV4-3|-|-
TGCGCCAGCAGCCAAGATTCCCCCGTTCCCGGAGGGGCGTCAGATACGCAGTATTTT
CASSQDSPVPGGASDTQYF
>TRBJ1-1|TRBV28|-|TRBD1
TGTGCCAGCAGTTCGGACAGGGAGGAAGCTTTCTTT
CASSSDREEAFF
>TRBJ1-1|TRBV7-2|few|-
TGTGCCAGCAGCTTGGGGCTTGTACAGGGCCGGACTGAAGCTTTCTTT
CASSLGLVQGRTEAFF
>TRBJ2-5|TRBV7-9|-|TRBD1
TGTGCCAGCAGTTCCTACAGGGGTGAGACCCAGTACTTC
CASSSYRGETQYF
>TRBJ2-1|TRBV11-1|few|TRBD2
TGTGCCAGCAGCTTATTTGGGGGGGATGAGCAGTTCTTC
CASSLFGGDEQFF
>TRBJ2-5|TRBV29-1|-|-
TGCAGCGTTGAAGTGGGGGGGCGAGAGACCCAGTACTTC
CSVEVGGRETQYF
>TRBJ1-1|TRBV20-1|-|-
TGCAGTGCTCAGAGTGCAGGTAGACAAACTGAAGCTTTCTTT
CSAQSAGRQTEAFF
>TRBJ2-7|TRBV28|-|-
TGTGCCAGCAGAGGGGCGGGACCCTACGAGCAGTACTTC
CASRGAGPYEQYF
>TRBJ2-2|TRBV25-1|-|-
TGTGCCAGCAGTGAAAGGGGATCTGGGACCGGGGAGCTGTTTTTT
CASSERGSGTGELFF
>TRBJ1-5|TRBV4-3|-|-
TGCGCCAGCAGCCAAGAGCGGAAAGATGATCAGCCCCAGCATTTT
CASSQERKDDQPQHF